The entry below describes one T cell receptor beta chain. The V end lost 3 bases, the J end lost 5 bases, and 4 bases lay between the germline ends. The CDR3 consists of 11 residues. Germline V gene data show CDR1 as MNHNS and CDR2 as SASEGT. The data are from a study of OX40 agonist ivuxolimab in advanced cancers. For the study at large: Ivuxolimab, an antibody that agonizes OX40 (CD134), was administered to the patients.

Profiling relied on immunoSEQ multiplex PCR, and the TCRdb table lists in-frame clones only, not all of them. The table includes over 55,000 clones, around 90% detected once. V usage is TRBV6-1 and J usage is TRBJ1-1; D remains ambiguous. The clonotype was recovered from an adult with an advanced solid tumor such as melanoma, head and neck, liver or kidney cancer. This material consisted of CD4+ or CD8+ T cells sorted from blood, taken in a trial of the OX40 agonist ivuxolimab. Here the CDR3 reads CASSDYTEAFF. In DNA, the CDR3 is TGTGCCAGCAGTGACTATACTGAAGCTTTCTTT.